A single sample is the source of the 8 T cell receptor beta chains below, sequenced in a study of T cell responses to AZD1222 COVID-19 vaccine. Clones were sequenced by immunoSEQ multiplex PCR, and TCRdb holds only the in-frame ones, with some missing. The sample includes some 150,000 clones, 75% to 95% of them seen just once. The material was peripheral blood, obtained 28 days after the second AZD1222 dose. The receptor source for this set is an adult who received the AZD1222 COVID-19 vaccine.

The J gene is TRBJ2-1, the V gene TRBV11-2; D is ambiguous. V lost 5 bases and J lost 6, with 14 bases in between. Per germline, CDR1 SGHAT and CDR2 FQNNGV. The CDR3 sequence is 14 residues long. The CDR3 sequence: CASSLPGPSNEQFF. In nucleotides, the CDR3 is TGTGCCAGCAGCCTCCCCGGGCCTTCCAATGAGCAGTTCTTC.

The chain recombines TRBV3-1 (or the pseudogene TRBV3-2) with TRBJ2-7; D may be TRBD2 (5 bases). Germline lookup yields CDR1 LGHDT and CDR2 YNNKEL (reference sequence). Between the trimmed V and J ends, which lost 4 bases and 0 bases, there was a span of 13 bases. The CDR3 is 15 amino acids. The CDR3 protein is CASSPIALSSYEQYF. The CDR3, as DNA: TGTGCCAGCAGCCCTATAGCGCTCAGCTCCTACGAGCAGTACTTC.

V usage is TRBV7-9 and J usage is TRBJ1-2; D may be TRBD1 (5 bases). This CDR3 region has 14 residues. The ends were cut back, 7 bases at V and 8 bases at J, with 20 bases in the middle. Germline-derived CDR1 and CDR2 are SEHNR and FQNEAQ (reference sequence). Here the CDR3 reads CASTLGDGPFGYTF. The DNA for the CDR3 is TGTGCCAGCACCCTAGGGGACGGACCTTTCGGCTACACCTTC.

The chain uses TRBV27 and TRBJ2-1, with 10 nucleotides matching TRBD2. In germline, CDR1 is MNHEY, CDR2 SMNVEV (reference sequence). The CDR3 runs 17 residues. J was trimmed by 1 base and V by 3 bases; bases with no gene match: 6. The CDR3 protein is CASSFLAGEGSYNEQFF. CDR3 nucleotides: TGTGCCAGCAGTTTTCTAGCGGGAGAAGGGTCCTACAATGAGCAGTTCTTC.

The rearrangement joins TRBV18 to TRBJ1-2, with no clear D. The CDR3 is made up of 16 amino acids. Trimming stripped 3 bases from V and 0 bases from J, with 14 bases between. Looked up from germline, CDR1 is KGHSH and CDR2 is LQKENI. The CDR3 loop reads CASSPLGDRSNYGYTF. For the CDR3, the DNA is TGTGCCAGCTCACCCCTAGGAGATAGATCTAACTATGGCTACACCTTC.

Only one count was recorded for this clone. The chain links TRBV5-1 to TRBJ2-1; 9 bases match TRBD2. This CDR3 is built from 17 residues. The germline gives CDR1 SGHRS, CDR2 YFSETQ. Trimming cost V 0 bases and J 5 bases; bases outside gene matches: 9. The CDR3 DNA reads as TGCGCCAGCAGCTTGGGTGTCGCGGGAGGGTCTCACAATGAGCAGTTCTTC. As protein: CASSLGVAGGSHNEQFF.

This chain joins TRBV5-1 and TRBJ1-1; 7 nucleotides align to TRBD1. This CDR3 region has 15 residues. Germline V gene sequence: CDR1 SGHRS, CDR2 YFSETQ. The trim removed 4 bases at V and 4 bases at J, leaving 10 bases unmatched. CDR3 sequence (DNA): TGCGCCAGCAGCCCGGTTGGGGCAGGGGGCACTGAAGCTTTCTTT. This sequence encodes CASSPVGAGGTEAFF.

This clone occurred once. This rearrangement joins TRBV15 to TRBJ2-6, with 7 bases lining up with TRBD1. The J segment lost 0 bases and the V segment lost 4 bases, leaving 6 bases of the junction unmatched. There are 17 residues in the CDR3. Germline lookup yields CDR1 LNHNV and CDR2 YYDKDF (reference sequence). CDR3 sequence reads: CATSTPGQHSGANVLTF. The CDR3 DNA follows: TGTGCCACCAGCACCCCGGGACAGCACTCTGGGGCCAACGTCCTGACTTTC.